A single T cell receptor (beta chain) is shown here with its context. This sample was taken from a study of shared clonotypes between healthy human individuals. Each subset's genomic DNA was split evenly across several immunoSEQ plates. Assay: immunoSEQ multiplex PCR; the TCRdb copy retains only in-frame clones and omits some. Of more than 550,000 clones listed, 90% were seen once; the top ten hold about a third. Germline CDR1 SGHAT, CDR2 FQNNGV. The V segment lost 3 bases and the J segment 0 bases; nucleotides outside the gene matches: 5. The CDR3 has 15 amino acids. Sequences were obtained from memory CD8+ T cells from PBMCs. Sample subset: CD45RO+ cells pooled with CCR7-negative TemRA cells. The genes are TRBV11-2 and TRBJ2-7; 7 bases align to TRBD2. This receptor was identified in a man younger than 35 in good health. Some clones in this sample may be carry-over from other donors' samples. The CDR3 region is CASSFARGSSYEQYF. DNA of the CDR3: TGTGCCAGCAGCTTTGCTCGCGGGAGCTCCTACGAGCAGTACTTC.